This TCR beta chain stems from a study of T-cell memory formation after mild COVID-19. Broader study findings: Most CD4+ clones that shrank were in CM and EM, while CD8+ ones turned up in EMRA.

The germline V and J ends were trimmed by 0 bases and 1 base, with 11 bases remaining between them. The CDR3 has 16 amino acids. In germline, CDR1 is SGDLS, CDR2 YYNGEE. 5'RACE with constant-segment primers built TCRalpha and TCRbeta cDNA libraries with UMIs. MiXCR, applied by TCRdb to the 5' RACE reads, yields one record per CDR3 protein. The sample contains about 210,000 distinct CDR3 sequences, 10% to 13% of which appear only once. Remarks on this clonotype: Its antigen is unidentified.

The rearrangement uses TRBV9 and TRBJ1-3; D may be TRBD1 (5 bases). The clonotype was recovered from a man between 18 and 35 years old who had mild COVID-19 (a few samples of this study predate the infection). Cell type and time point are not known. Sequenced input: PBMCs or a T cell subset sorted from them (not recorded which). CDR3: CASSVANPGSGNTIYF. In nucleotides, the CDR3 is TGTGCCAGCAGCGTAGCTAATCCAGGGTCTGGAAACACCATATATTTT. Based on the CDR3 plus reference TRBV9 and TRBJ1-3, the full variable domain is DSGVTQTPKHLITATGQRVTLRCSPRSGDLSVYWYQQSLDQGLQFLIQYYNGEERAKGNILERFSAQQFPDLHSELNLSSLELGDSALYFCASSVANPGSGNTIYFGEGSWLTVV.